The T cell receptor beta chain under discussion was sequenced for a study of breast tumors, draining lymph nodes, adjacent tissues. Breast cancer patients provided tissue from their axillary draining lymph nodes. This clonotype was recorded many times. A single record per CDR3 protein comes from TCRdb applying MiXCR to the multiplex PCR reads. The table has 180,000 or so distinct CDR3 sequences, 31% seen once. V trimming: 8 bases; J trimming: 5 bases; junction bases outside the gene matches: 8. This CDR3 is built from 14 residues. This TCR came from a female donor with breast cancer. Some clones in this sample may be carry-over from other donors' samples. The sequenced material came from axillary lymph node tissue. This rearrangement joins TRBV12-3 or TRBV12-4 to TRBJ2-1, with TRBD1 matching 8 bases. For the CDR3, the DNA is TGTGCCAGCGGATCCGGGACAGGACACAATGAGCAGTTCTTC. As protein: CASGSGTGHNEQFF.